This record concerns one T cell receptor beta chain sequence. Sequencing was performed with immunoSEQ multiplex PCR; in TCRdb, only in-frame clones are kept and a portion is missing. The table lists hundreds of thousands of clones, roughly 91% of them singletons. This sample was taken from a study of blood T cell repertoires in COVID-19. This CDR3 spans 14 amino acids. CDR1 and CDR2 (germline): GTSNPN, SVGIG (reference sequence). Trimming stripped 1 base from V and 2 bases from J, with 9 bases between. Material for sequencing was PBMCs or T cells enriched from blood (not recorded which). The source of this sequence is a woman aged 25 to 45 with acute COVID-19. The chain combines TRBV30 with TRBJ1-5; D unresolved. CDR3 in amino acids: CAWSDPAGNQPQHF. CDR3 sequence (DNA): TGTGCCTGGAGTGACCCCGCGGGCAATCAGCCCCAGCATTTT.